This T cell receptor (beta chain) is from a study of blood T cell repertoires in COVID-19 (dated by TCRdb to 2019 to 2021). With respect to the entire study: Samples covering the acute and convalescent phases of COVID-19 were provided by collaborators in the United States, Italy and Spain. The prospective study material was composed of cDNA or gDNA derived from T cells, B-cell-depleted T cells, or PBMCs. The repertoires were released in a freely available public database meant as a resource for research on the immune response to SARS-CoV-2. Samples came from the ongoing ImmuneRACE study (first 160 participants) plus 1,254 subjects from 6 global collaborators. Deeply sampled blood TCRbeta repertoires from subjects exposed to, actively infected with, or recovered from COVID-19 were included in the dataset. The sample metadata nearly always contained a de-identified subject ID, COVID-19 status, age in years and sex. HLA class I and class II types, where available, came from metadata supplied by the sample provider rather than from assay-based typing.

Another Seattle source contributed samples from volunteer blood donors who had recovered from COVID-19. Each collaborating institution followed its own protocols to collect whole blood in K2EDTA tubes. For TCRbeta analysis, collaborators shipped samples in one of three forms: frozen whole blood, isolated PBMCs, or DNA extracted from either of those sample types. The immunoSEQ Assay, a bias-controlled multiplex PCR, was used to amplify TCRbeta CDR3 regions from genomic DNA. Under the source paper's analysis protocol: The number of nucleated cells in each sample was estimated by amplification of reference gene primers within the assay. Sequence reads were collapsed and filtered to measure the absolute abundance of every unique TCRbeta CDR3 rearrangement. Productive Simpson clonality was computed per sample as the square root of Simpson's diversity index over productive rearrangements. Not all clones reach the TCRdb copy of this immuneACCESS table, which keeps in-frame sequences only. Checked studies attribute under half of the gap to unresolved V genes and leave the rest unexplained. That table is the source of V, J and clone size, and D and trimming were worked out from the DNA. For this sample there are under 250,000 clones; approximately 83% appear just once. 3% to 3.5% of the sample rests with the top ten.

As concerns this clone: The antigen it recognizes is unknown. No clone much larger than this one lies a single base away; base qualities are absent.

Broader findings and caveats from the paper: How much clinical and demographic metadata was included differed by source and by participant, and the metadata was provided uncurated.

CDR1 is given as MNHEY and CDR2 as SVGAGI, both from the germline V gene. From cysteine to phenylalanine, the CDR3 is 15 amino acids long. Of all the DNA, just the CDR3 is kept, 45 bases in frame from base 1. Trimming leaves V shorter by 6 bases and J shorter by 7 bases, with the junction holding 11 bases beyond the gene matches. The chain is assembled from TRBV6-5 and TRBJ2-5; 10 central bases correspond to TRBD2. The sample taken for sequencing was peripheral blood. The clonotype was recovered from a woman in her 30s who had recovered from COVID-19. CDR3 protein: CASSYSGRPPGTQYF. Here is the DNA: TGTGCCAGCAGCTATAGCGGGAGGCCCCCGGGGACCCAGTACTTC.